This TCR beta chain stems from a study of blood T cell repertoires in COVID-19. As for the study in general: Specimens from acute and convalescent COVID-19 originated in the United States, Italy and Spain. Sample material is recorded as cDNA or gDNA derived from T cells, B-cell-depleted T cells, or PBMCs.

Some clones are missing from TCRdb's copy, which holds only in-frame ones; the method was immunoSEQ multiplex PCR. The table shows roughly 320,000 clones, with more than 85% occurring only once. All enrollees were about 18 to 89 years old and from fewer than 30 US areas. Exposed participants came across a COVID-19 case within 2 weeks before study entry. The V end lost 5 bases, the J end lost 2 bases, and 13 bases lay between the germline ends. CDR3 length: 14 amino acids. CDR1 and CDR2 (germline): PRHDT, FYEKMQ (reference sequence). The chain recombines TRBV13 with TRBJ2-7, with D maybe TRBD1 (5 bases). The sequence came from a woman younger than 45 who had been exposed to COVID-19. Sequenced sample: PBMCs or T cells enriched from blood (not recorded which). The CDR3 is CASSLRQTPYEQYF. CDR3 DNA: TGTGCCAGCAGCCTACGACAGACCCCCTACGAGCAGTACTTC.